This T cell receptor beta chain was sequenced for a study of TIL therapy for anti-PD-1-resistant metastatic lung cancer. Study summary: Tumors carried a median about 1.6 non-synonymous mutations per megabase. General study results and limits: Treatment-naive, never-smoker and oncogene-addicted patients were overrepresented in this highly selected cohort. TIL clonotype persistence in blood showed no apparent association with response.

Germline V CDR1 and CDR2: SGHTA, FQGTGA. The trim removed 2 bases at V and 7 bases at J, leaving 4 bases unmatched. This CDR3 has 15 residues. The immunoSEQ assay was v3. Measured with immunoSEQ multiplex PCR; TCRdb has only the in-frame clones, and not every one. The sample yields 35,000 or so clones, 73% seen once. This clone was seen once. Its antigen remains unidentified. Time point described: pre-treatment sample, taken before nivolumab and TIL therapy. The starting material was blood, obtained at baseline. The source is a person between 25 and 79 years old with non-small cell lung cancer. The chain carries TRBV7-3 and TRBJ1-6; 8 bases agree with TRBD1. The CDR3 DNA reads as TGTGCCAGCAGCTTAGGTCAGGGGGCGAATTCACCCCTCCACTTT. Encoded protein: CASSLGQGANSPLHF.